The 17 T cell receptor beta chains below all came from one sample that was sequenced in a study of cytomegalovirus exposure and HLA in healthy donors. The PCR employed 60 Vbeta primers together with 13 Jbeta primers. Using immunoSEQ multiplex PCR, the repertoire was profiled, and TCRdb retains in-frame clones only, with some absent. The sample has fewer than 200,000 clones, around 88% seen once. Sequenced material: PBMCs. These receptors were collected from a woman in her 30s in good health and CMV-seronegative.

The chain employs TRBV27 and TRBJ2-7; TRBD1 is a possible D gene (8 bases). In germline, CDR1 is MNHEY, CDR2 SMNVEV (reference sequence). The V and J ends lost 8 bases and 2 bases respectively, with 16 bases between them. This CDR3 contains 14 residues. The DNA for the CDR3 is TGTGCCAGCGGGGGGGCCAGGGGGCCCTACGAGCAGTACTTC. The encoded protein is CASGGARGPYEQYF.

The rearrangement joins TRBV13 to TRBJ2-5; maybe TRBD1 (6 bases). Trimming removed 5 bases at V and 3 bases at J, with 16 bases between. The CDR3 length is 15 residues. The germline CDR1 and CDR2 sequences are PRHDT and FYEKMQ (reference sequence). This chain's CDR3 is CASSPAPQGEETQYF. CDR3 in DNA: TGTGCCAGCAGCCCCGCCCCACAGGGCGAAGAGACCCAGTACTTC.

This chain links TRBV7-2 with TRBJ2-2, with 12 bases identical to TRBD1. Germline V lookup: CDR1 SGHTA, CDR2 FQGNSA. The trim removed 1 base at V and 8 bases at J, leaving 5 bases unmatched. The CDR3 spans 16 residues. The CDR3 sequence is CASSLVGQGASGELFF. In nucleotides, the CDR3 is TGTGCCAGCAGCTTAGTGGGACAGGGGGCAAGTGGGGAGCTGTTTTTT.

This clone was recorded once. The chain links TRBV9 to TRBJ2-2; 7 nucleotides match TRBD1. This CDR3 is 16 amino acids long. CDR1 and CDR2 from the germline V gene are SGDLS and YYNGEE. V gave up 2 bases and J gave up 2 bases; unmatched junction bases: 6. The CDR3 DNA is TGTGCCAGCAGCGTTACAGGGGATTATAACACCGGGGAGCTGTTTTTT. It codes for CASSVTGDYNTGELFF.

This chain's CDR3 is CTSTQGVPGNDVVETQYF. The CDR3, as DNA: TGCACCAGCACCCAAGGGGTACCAGGGAATGACGTCGTGGAGACCCAGTACTTC. The chain couples TRBV1 to TRBJ2-5; TRBD1 is the table's D call, not checked against the DNA. TRBV1 represents a pseudogene. The CDR3 sequence is 18 residues long.

The chain links TRBV5-1 to TRBJ1-6; 10 nucleotides align to TRBD1. In germline, CDR1 is SGHRS, CDR2 YFSETQ. The CDR3 contains 16 residues. V lost 6 bases to trimming and J lost 5 bases; unmatched junction nucleotides: 8. CDR3 nucleotide sequence: TGCGCCAGCACTCAGGACAGGGGGTCGGATAATTCACCCCTCCACTTT. It specifies CASTQDRGSDNSPLHF. Complete variable domain (other parts from reference TRBV5-1 and TRBJ1-6): KAGVTQTPRYLIKTRGQQVTLSCSPISGHRSVSWYQQTPGQGLQFLFEYFSETQRNKGNFPGRFSGRQFSNSRSEMNVSTLELGDSALYLCASTQDRGSDNSPLHFGNGTRLTVT.

J is TRBJ1-4 and V is TRBV12-5; the D gene is possibly TRBD1 (5 bases). Trimming shortened V by 1 base and J by 6 bases, and 12 bases separated the two germline ends. The germline CDR1 and CDR2 sequences are LGHNT and FRNRAP. This CDR3 has 15 residues. The CDR3 nucleotides are TGTGCTAGTGGTTTGGCGGGAGGGGACCATGAAAAACTGTTTTTT. Translated, it gives CASGLAGGDHEKLFF.

This chain links TRBV7-2 with TRBJ2-5; 7 bases agree with TRBD1. The J call may be incorrect, as the DNA end agrees better with TRBJ2-7. There are 15 residues in the CDR3. CDR1 and CDR2 from the germline V gene are SGHTA and FQGNSA. The CDR3 DNA reads TGTGCCAGCAACAGAGGGGGCCGGAGGCCCTACGAGCAGTACTTC. Translating gives CASNRGGRRPYEQYF.

For this clone: No DNA is shown, since the ends of the CDR3 on it are uncertain; the CDR3 is the one TCRdb lists. The chain carries TRBV27 and TRBJ2-3; TRBD1, the table's D call, was not compared with the DNA. Termini included, the CDR3 measures 17 amino acids. Germline CDR1 is MNHEY and CDR2 is SMNVEV (reference sequence). The CDR3 region is CASSFLETGGITDTQYF.

The gene calls are TRBV11-3 and TRBJ2-6; the match to TRBD1 covers 8 bases. This CDR3 region has 18 residues. V was clipped by 2 bases and J by 0 bases; unmatched bases: 6. In germline, CDR1 is SGHNT, CDR2 YENEEA. CDR3 loop: CASSLSGGPSSGANVLTF. The CDR3 DNA is TGTGCCAGCAGCTTATCAGGGGGCCCGAGCTCTGGGGCCAACGTCCTGACTTTC. Looking up the rest from reference TRBV11-3 and TRBJ2-6 gives the full variable domain: EAGVVQSPRYKIIEKKQPVAFWCNPISGHNTLYWYLQNLGQGPELLIRYENEEAVDDSQLPKDRFSAERLKGVDSTLKIQPAELGDSAVYLCASSLSGGPSSGANVLTFGAGSRLTVL.

In DNA form, the CDR3 reads TGTGCCAGCAGTCCAGAAGACTACCCCTACGAGCAGTACTTC. This translates into CASSPEDYPYEQYF. This chain links TRBV27 with TRBJ2-7; TRBD2 might be the D (5 bases). Trimming left V 5 bases short and J 2 bases short, with 13 bases between. The V gene's germline CDR1 is MNHEY and CDR2 SMNVEV (reference sequence). The CDR3 contains 14 residues.

The rearrangement joins TRBV18 to TRBJ1-1; a weak D match, TRBD1 (5 bases). CDR1 is KGHSH, CDR2 LQKENI, per germline. V was shortened by 4 bases and J by 3 bases, with 15 bases between the two germline ends. The CDR3 contains 15 residues. This CDR3 is CASSLSGTGDTEAFF. DNA of the CDR3: TGTGCCAGCTCACTCTCCGGGACTGGGGACACTGAAGCTTTCTTT.

The chain carries TRBV9 and TRBJ1-3; TRBD1 agrees at 7 bases. This CDR3 comprises 15 residues. Germline CDR1 SGDLS, CDR2 YYNGEE. J gave up 2 bases and V 0 bases, and 2 bases lay outside the gene matches. CDR3 sequence (DNA): TGTGCCAGCAGCGTAGCGCAGGGGGCTGGAAACACCATATATTTT. Translation gives CASSVAQGAGNTIYF.

Only a few counts were recorded for this clone. The chain has TRBV2 and TRBJ2-1; 8 bases are a match to TRBD1. Germline V gene data show CDR1 as SNHLY and CDR2 as FYNNEI. This CDR3 region has 15 residues. V was pared by 9 bases and J by 6 bases, with 13 bases of the junction left unmatched. The CDR3 nucleotides are TGTGCCAGTCCGGGGCAGGGGGCCTTCATCAATGAGCAGTTCTTC. Its translation is CASPGQGAFINEQFF.

The chain has TRBV6-5 and TRBJ2-1; 10 positions match TRBD1. The CDR3 has 15 amino acids. Losses at the gene ends were 6 bases for V and 3 bases for J; bases not matched to a gene: 5. The germline V gene encodes CDR1 MNHEY and CDR2 SVGAGI. In DNA form, the CDR3 reads TGTGCCAGCAGGTCGGACAGGGGGTTCTACAATGAGCAGTTCTTC. This encodes CASRSDRGFYNEQFF.

CDR3 amino acids: CASSLGGYLGDEQFF. CDR3 DNA: TGTGCCAGCAGTTTAGGAGGCTATTTGGGCGATGAGCAGTTCTTC. The rearrangement joins TRBV27 to TRBJ2-1, with D maybe TRBD2 (5 bases). The CDR3 has 15 amino acids. Germline V gene lookup returns CDR1 MNHEY and CDR2 SMNVEV (reference sequence). Trimming took off 2 bases at V and 8 bases at J, with 16 bases between the two ends.

As concerns this clone: A read error may account for a junction end that differs from germline. The V gene is TRBV10-1, the J gene TRBJ1-3, with unresolved D. Germline CDR1 reads WNHNN; CDR2 reads SYGVQD (reference sequence). The length of the CDR3 is 13 residues. This chain's CDR3 is CASSDGNGDTIYF. The CDR3 DNA reads TGCGCCAGCAGTGATGGCAATGGAGACACCATATATTTT.